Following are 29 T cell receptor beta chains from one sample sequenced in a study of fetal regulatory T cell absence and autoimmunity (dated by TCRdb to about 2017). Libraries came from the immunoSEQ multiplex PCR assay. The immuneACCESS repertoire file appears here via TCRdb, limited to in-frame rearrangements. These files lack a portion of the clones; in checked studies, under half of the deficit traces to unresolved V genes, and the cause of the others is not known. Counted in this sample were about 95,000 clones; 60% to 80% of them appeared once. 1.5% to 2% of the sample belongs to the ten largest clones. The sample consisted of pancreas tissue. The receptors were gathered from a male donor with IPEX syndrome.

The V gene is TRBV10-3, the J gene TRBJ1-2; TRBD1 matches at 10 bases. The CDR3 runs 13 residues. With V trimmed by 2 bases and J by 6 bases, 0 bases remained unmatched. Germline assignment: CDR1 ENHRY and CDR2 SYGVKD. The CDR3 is CAISEGQGDGYTF. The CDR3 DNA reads TGTGCCATCAGTGAGGGACAGGGGGATGGCTACACCTTC.

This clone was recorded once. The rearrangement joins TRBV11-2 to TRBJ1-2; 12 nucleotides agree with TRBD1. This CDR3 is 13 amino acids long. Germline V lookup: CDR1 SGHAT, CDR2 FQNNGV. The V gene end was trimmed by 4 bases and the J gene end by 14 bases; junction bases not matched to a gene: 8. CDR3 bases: TGTGCCAGCAGCTCGCCGGGACAGGGGGCTCGGACCTTC. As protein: CASSSPGQGARTF.

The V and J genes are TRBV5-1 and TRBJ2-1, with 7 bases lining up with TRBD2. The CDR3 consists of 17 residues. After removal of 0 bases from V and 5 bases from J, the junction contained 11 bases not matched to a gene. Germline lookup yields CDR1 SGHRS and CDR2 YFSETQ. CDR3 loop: CASSLGIGGRLDNEQFF. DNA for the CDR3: TGCGCCAGCAGCTTGGGGATCGGGGGGAGGTTGGACAATGAGCAGTTCTTC.

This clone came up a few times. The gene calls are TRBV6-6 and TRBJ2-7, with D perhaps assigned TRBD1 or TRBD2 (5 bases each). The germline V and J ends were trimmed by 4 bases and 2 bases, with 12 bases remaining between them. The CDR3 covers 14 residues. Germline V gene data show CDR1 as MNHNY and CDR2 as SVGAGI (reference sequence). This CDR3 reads CASSFRDLAYEQYF. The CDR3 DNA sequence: TGTGCCAGCAGTTTCCGGGACCTCGCCTACGAGCAGTACTTC.

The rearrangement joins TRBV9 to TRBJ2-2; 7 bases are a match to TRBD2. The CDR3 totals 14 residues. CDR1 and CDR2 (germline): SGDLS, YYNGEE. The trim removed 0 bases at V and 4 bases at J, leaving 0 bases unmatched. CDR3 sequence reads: CASSVGGGTGELFF. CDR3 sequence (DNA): TGTGCCAGCAGCGTAGGCGGGGGCACCGGGGAGCTGTTTTTT.

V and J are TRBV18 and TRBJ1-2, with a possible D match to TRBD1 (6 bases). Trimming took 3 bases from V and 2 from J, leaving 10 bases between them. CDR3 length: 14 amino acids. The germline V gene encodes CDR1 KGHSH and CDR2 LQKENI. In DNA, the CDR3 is TGTGCCAGCTCACCGGTCCAGGGGAACTATGGCTACACCTTC. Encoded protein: CASSPVQGNYGYTF.

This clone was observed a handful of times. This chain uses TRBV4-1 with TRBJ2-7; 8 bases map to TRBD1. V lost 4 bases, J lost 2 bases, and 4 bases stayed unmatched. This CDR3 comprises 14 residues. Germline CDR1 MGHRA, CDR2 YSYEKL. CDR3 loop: CASSLGQGPYEQYF. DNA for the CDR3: TGCGCCAGCAGCCTCGGACAGGGCCCCTACGAGCAGTACTTC.

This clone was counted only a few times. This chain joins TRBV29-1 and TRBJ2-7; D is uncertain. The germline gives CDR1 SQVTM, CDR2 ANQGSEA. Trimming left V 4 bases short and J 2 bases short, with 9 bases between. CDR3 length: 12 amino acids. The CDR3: CSVVGSPYEQYF. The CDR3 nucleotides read TGCAGCGTTGTCGGCAGCCCCTACGAGCAGTACTTC.

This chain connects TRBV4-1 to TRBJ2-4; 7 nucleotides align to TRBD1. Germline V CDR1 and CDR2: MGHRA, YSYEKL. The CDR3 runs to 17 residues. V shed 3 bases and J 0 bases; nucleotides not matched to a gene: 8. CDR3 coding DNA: TGCGCCAGCAGCCACCCCGACAGGGTCCTAGCCAAAAACATTCAGTACTTC. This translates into CASSHPDRVLAKNIQYF.

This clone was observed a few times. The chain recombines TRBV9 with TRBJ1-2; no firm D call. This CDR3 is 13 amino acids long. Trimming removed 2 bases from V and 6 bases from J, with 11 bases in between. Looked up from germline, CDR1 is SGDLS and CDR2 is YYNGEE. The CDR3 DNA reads TGTGCCAGCAGCGTCTCGGGTCGGGATGGCTACACCTTC. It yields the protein CASSVSGRDGYTF.

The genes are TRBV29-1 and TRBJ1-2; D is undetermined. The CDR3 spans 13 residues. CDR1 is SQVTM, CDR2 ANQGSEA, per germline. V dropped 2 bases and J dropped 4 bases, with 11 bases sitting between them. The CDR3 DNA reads TGCAGCGTTGAATCTGGTCAGCTCTATGGCTACACCTTC. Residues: CSVESGQLYGYTF. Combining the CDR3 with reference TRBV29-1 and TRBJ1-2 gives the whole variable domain SAVISQKPSRDICQRGTSLTIQCQVDSQVTMMFWYRQQPGQSLTLIATANQGSEATYESGFVIDKFPISRPNLTFSTLTVSNMSPEDSSIYLCSVESGQLYGYTFGSGTRLTVV.

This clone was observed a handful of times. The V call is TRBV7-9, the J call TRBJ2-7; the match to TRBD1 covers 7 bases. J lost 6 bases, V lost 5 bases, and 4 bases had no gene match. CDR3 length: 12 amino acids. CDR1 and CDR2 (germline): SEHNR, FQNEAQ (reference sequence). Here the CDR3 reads CASSKTGIEQYF. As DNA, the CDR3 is TGTGCCAGCAGCAAGACAGGGATCGAGCAGTACTTC.

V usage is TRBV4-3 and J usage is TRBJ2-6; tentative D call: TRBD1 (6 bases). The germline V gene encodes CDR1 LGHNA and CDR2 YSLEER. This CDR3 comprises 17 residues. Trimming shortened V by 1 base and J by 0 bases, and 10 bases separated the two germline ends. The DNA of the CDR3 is TGCGCCAGCAGCCAAGGGTGGGGGCCCTCTGGGGCCAACGTCCTGACTTTC. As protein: CASSQGWGPSGANVLTF.

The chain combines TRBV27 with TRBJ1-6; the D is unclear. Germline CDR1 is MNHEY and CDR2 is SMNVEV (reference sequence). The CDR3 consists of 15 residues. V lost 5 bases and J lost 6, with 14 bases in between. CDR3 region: CASSPPPGFNSPLHF. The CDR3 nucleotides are TGTGCCAGCAGTCCCCCCCCAGGTTTTAATTCACCCCTCCACTTT.

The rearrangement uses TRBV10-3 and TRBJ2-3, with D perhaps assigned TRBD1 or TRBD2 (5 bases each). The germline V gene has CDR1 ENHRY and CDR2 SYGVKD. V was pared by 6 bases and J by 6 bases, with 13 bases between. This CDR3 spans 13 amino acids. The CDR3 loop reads CAIREGTEDTQYF. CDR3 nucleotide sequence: TGTGCCATCAGAGAAGGGACCGAGGATACGCAGTATTTT.

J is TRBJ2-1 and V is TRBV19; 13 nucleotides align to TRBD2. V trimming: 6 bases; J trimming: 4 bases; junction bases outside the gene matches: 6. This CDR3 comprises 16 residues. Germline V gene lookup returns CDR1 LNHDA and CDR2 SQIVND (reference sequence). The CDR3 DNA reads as TGTGCCAGTAGCCGGACTAGCGGGAGTGGGTACAATGAGCAGTTCTTC. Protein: CASSRTSGSGYNEQFF.

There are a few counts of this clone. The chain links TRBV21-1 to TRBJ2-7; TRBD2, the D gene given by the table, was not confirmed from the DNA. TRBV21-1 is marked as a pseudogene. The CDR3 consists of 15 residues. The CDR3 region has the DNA TGTGCCAGCAGCACTCCGGGATCTCCGTCCTACGAGCAGTACTTC. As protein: CASSTPGSPSYEQYF.

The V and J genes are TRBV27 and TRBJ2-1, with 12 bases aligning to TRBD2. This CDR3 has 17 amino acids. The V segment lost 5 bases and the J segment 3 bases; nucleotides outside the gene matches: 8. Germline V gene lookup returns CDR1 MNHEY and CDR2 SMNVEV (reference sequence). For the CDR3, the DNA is TGTGCCAGCAGTCCACAGCGACTAGCGGGAGTCTACAATGAGCAGTTCTTC. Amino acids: CASSPQRLAGVYNEQFF.

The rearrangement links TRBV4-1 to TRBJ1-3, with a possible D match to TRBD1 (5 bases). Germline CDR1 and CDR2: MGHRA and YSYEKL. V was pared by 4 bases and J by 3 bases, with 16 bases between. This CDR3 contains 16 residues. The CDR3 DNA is TGCGCCAGCAGCCCCCGAGAGGCGACAGTTGGAAACACCATATATTTT. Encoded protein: CASSPREATVGNTIYF.

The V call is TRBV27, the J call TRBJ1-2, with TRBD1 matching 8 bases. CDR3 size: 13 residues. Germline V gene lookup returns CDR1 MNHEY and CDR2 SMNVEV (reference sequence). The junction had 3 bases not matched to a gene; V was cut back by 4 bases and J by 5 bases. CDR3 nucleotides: TGTGCCAGCAGTTGGACAGGGACATATGGCTACACCTTC. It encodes CASSWTGTYGYTF.

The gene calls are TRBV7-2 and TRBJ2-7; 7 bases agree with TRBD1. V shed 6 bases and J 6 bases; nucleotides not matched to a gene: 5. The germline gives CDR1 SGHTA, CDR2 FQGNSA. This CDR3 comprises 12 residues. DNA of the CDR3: TGTGCCAGCAGTCAACAGGGGCGCGAGCAGTACTTC. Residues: CASSQQGREQYF.

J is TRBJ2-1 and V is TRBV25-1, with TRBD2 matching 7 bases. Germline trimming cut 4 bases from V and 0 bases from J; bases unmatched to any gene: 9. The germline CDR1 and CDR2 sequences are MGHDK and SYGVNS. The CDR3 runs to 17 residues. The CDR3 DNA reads TGTGCCAGCAGTGCTGTCTTGGGCGGGAGCTCCTACAATGAGCAGTTCTTC. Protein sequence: CASSAVLGGSSYNEQFF.

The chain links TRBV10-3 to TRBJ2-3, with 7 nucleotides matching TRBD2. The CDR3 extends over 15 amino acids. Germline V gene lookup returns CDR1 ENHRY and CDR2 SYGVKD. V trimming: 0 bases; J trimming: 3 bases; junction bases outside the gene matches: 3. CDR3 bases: TGTGCCATCAGTGAGTCCGAACTAGCGACAGATACGCAGTATTTT. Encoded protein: CAISESELATDTQYF.

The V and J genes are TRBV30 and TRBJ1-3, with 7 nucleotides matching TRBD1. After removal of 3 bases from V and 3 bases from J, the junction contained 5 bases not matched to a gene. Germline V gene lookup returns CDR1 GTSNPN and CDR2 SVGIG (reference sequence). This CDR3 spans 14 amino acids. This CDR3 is CAWSVWTGGNTIYF. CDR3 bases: TGTGCCTGGAGCGTATGGACAGGTGGAAACACCATATATTTT.

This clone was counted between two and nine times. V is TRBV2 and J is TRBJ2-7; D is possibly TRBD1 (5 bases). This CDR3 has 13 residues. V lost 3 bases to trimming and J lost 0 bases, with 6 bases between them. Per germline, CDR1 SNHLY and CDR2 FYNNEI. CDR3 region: CASSDGHSYEQYF. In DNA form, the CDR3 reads TGTGCCAGCAGTGATGGACACTCCTACGAGCAGTACTTC.

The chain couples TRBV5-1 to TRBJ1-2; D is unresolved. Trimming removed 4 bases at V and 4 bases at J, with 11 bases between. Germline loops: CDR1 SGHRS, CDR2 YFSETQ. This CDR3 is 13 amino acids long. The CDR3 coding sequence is TGCGCCAGCAGCCTCGTGGGGAGCTATGGCTACACCTTC. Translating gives CASSLVGSYGYTF.

CDR3 in DNA: TGTGCCAGCACAGGGGGGGGAAACATTCAGTACTTC. Amino acid sequence: CASTGGGNIQYF. The rearrangement links TRBV6-5 to TRBJ2-4, with D perhaps being TRBD1 or TRBD2 (7 bases each). The V and J ends lost 7 bases and 6 bases respectively, with 10 bases between them. Germline V gene data show CDR1 as MNHEY and CDR2 as SVGAGI. The CDR3 is 12 amino acids.

CDR3 in amino acids: CASSEAGEGGKLFF. CDR3 DNA: TGTGCCAGCAGTGAAGCAGGGGAAGGTGGAAAACTGTTTTTT. The V call is TRBV25-1, the J call TRBJ1-4; perhaps TRBD1 as D (6 bases). CDR3 length: 14 residues. The germline gives CDR1 MGHDK, CDR2 SYGVNS. V lost 2 bases, J lost 10 bases, and 14 bases lay in between.

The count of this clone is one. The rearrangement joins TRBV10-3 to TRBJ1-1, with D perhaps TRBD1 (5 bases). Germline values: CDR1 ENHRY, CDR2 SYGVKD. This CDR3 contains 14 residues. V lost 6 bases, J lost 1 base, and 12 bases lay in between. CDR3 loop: CAIRGDGRNTEAFF. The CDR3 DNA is TGTGCCATCAGGGGGGACGGGCGGAACACTGAAGCTTTCTTT.